Listed below are T cell receptor beta chains from one sample, sequenced in a study of preoperative IRX-2 immunotherapy in early breast cancer. TCRdb's copy holds only in-frame clones and misses some; the assay was immunoSEQ multiplex PCR. This sample carries about 25,000 clones, approximately 95% of them seen once, and the ten largest clones take under 20%. The specimen comprised tumor tissue, sampled after IRX-2 immunotherapy. The receptors derive from a human donor with breast cancer. Each CDR3 is given with its conserved first and last residue. A D gene is named only where the DNA matches it firmly. Size is stated for part of the rows, as once, few or many counts, or as a class when the clone is expanded.

V	D	size	J	DNA	CDR3
TRBV6-5	TRBD2	-	TRBJ2-7	TGTGCCAGCAGTTATACGGCTAGCGGGGTCTACGAGCAGTACTTC	CASSYTASGVYEQYF
TRBV19	TRBD2	-	TRBJ2-7	TGTGCCAGTAGTATCGGGGCGGGAGGCGGTGAGCAGTACTTC	CASSIGAGGGEQYF
TRBV23-1	TRBD1	-	TRBJ2-7	TGCGCCAGCAGTCCACTCGAGGACAGGGGGCAAACTAGCTTCCACTCCTACGAGCAGTACTTC	CASSPLEDRGQTSFHSYEQYF
TRBV10-3	TRBD1	-	TRBJ1-2	TGTGCCATCAGGACATTCCGGGACAGGAATAACTATGGCTACACCTTC	CAIRTFRDRNNYGYTF
TRBV7-8	-	-	TRBJ2-2	TGTGCCAGCAGCTCTTCAGGGGGGGACGGGGAGCTGTTTTTT	CASSSSGGDGELFF
TRBV13	TRBD2	-	TRBJ2-7	TGTGCCAGCAGCTTAGGCCAGGAAGGACTAGCGGGAGTATGGGGTTCCGAGCAGTACTTC	CASSLGQEGLAGVWGSEQYF
TRBV9	-	-	TRBJ2-5	TGTGCCAGCCGACCCCCTTCCCAAGAGACCCAGTACTTC	CASRPPSQETQYF
TRBV7-2	TRBD1	-	TRBJ1-2	TGTGCCAGCAGCTTCGTACAGGGGAGGGGTGGCTACACCTTC	CASSFVQGRGGYTF
TRBV2	TRBD2	-	TRBJ2-2	TGTGCCAGCACCGGGGGGGCGAACACCGGGGAGCTGTTTTTT	CASTGGANTGELFF
TRBV5-1	TRBD2	-	TRBJ2-2	TGCGCCAGCAGCTTTTCGACTAGCGCAGGTCGGACCGGGGAGCTGTTTTTT	CASSFSTSAGRTGELFF
TRBV5-1	-	once	TRBJ2-3	TGCGCCAGCAGCTGGGGACCCACAGATACGCAGTATTTT	CASSWGPTDTQYF
TRBV2	TRBD1	-	TRBJ2-7	TGTGCCAGCAGTAGAACGGGACAGTCGCAGCAGTACTTC	CASSRTGQSQQYF
TRBV4-1	-	-	TRBJ1-2	TGCGCCAGCAGCCAAGATCGGGGCAGGTCCCACATCTTCGCTCGCCCACCCTATGGCTACACCTTC	CASSQDRGRSHIFARPPYGYTF
TRBV6-4	-	-	TRBJ2-3	TGTGCCAGCAGAAATACAGGGAGAACAGATACGCAGTATTTT	CASRNTGRTDTQYF
TRBV27	-	-	TRBJ1-5	TGTGCCAGCAGTCCGGTTCGTGGCAGTCTCAATCAGCCCCAGCATTTT	CASSPVRGSLNQPQHF
TRBV6-1	TRBD1	-	TRBJ2-2	TGTGCCAGCAGGCCGGGACAGGGCCTTTTCGGGGAGCTGTTTTTT	CASRPGQGLFGELFF
TRBV6-6	-	-	TRBJ2-1	TGTGCCAGCAGTCCTGGGGGGTTCGAGTTCTTC	CASSPGGFEFF
TRBV9	TRBD2	-	TRBJ2-2	TGTGCCAGCAGCGTCCTAGCGGGGGGGCCAGGGACCGGGGAGCTGTTTTTT	CASSVLAGGPGTGELFF
TRBV30	TRBD1	once	TRBJ1-4	TGTGCCTGGAGCCCAGGGGGCGTCCACGAAAAACTGTTTTTT	CAWSPGGVHEKLFF
TRBV30	-	-	TRBJ2-3	TGTGCCTGGGACCCTCGCGCAGATACGCAGTATTTT	CAWDPRADTQYF
TRBV2	-	-	TRBJ1-5	TGTGCCAGCACCGGCAGGGTTTTTGAGCCCCAGCATTTT	CASTGRVFEPQHF
TRBV18	-	-	TRBJ1-2	TGTGCCAGCTCACCATCCAGCAGGAACTATGGCTACACCTTC	CASSPSSRNYGYTF
TRBV28	-	-	TRBJ1-2	TGTGCCAGCAGTCCCGCCGGGGTCACGGGCTACACCTTC	CASSPAGVTGYTF
TRBV28	-	once	TRBJ1-5	TGTGCCAGCAGTGAAGACCTACTTGGGCCCCAGCATTTT	CASSEDLLGPQHF
TRBV7-6	-	-	TRBJ2-1	TGTGCCAGCAGCTTAGATCCGGGGACAATTCCCAATGAGCAGTTCTTC	CASSLDPGTIPNEQFF
TRBV2	-	-	TRBJ2-3	TGTGCCAGCAGTAAGGAAGATACGCAGTATTTT	CASSKEDTQYF
TRBV28	TRBD1	-	TRBJ1-3	TGTGCCAGCAGTTCGGGACAGGGATTCGGAAACACCATATATTTT	CASSSGQGFGNTIYF
TRBV6-5	TRBD1	-	TRBJ2-7	TGTGCCAGCAGAAGACAGGGGGGCTACGAGCAGTACTTC	CASRRQGGYEQYF
TRBV6-5	-	-	TRBJ2-7	TGTGCCAGCAGTCCCGACACCACCTCCCTCTACGAGCAGTACTTC	CASSPDTTSLYEQYF
TRBV27	TRBD1	-	TRBJ2-5	TGTGCCAGCAGTACGTACGGGACAGGGGCGCAAGAGACCCAGTACTTC	CASSTYGTGAQETQYF
TRBV30	-	-	TRBJ1-3	TGTGCCTGGCACGGGACACTGGGAAACACCATATATTTT	CAWHGTLGNTIYF
TRBV20-1	-	-	TRBJ1-1	TGCAGTGCTAGATCGGGCGGAGAAGCTTTCTTT	CSARSGGEAFF
TRBV6-1	-	once	TRBJ2-6	TGTGCCAGCAGTGAGATAAGTGCTGGGGCCAACGTCCTGACTTTC	CASSEISAGANVLTF
TRBV4-1	TRBD1	once	TRBJ1-4	TGCGCCAGCAGACAGGGGTACAGTAATGAAAAACTGTTTTTT	CASRQGYSNEKLFF
TRBV28	-	-	TRBJ2-3	TGTGCCAGCAGTTTACCCTTTCCAGATACGCAGTATTTT	CASSLPFPDTQYF
TRBV21-1	-	-	TRBJ2-3	TGTGCCAGCAGCACTGCGCTTAGCGGGAAGTTCACAGATACGCAGTATTTT	CASSTALSGKFTDTQYF
TRBV5-5	-	-	TRBJ1-2	TGTGCCAGCAGCACCGCTCCCAGTGCCTATGGCTACACCTTC	CASSTAPSAYGYTF